This TCR beta chain was found in a study of persistence of HIV-infected CD4 T cells. Study findings and constraints: CMV- and Gag-responding cells had lower TCRbeta richness than CD3/CD28-responding cells.

Germline trimming cut 3 bases from V and 7 bases from J; bases unmatched to any gene: 4. This CDR3 is built from 13 residues. Germline loops: CDR1 SEHNR, CDR2 FQNEAQ (reference sequence). In regard to this clone: Its antigen is unknown.

This was the immunoSEQ version 4 assay in survey mode. Genomic DNA was diluted to around 9.3 ng/uL, up to 1 ug per sample. Assay: immunoSEQ multiplex PCR; the TCRdb copy retains only in-frame clones and omits some. The sample holds tens of thousands of clones; 82% are singletons and the top ten take under 7.5%. Lysates of CMV-infected fibroblasts at 8 to 10 ug/mL stimulated these cells. Sorted nonresponding memory CD4+ T cells were CD40L-negative, CD69-negative, CD45RO-high. CD4+ T cell counts exceeded 400 cells/uL; CMV serology was positive. Anti-CD28/CD49d costimulation, CD40-blocking antibody and enfuvirtide were given to CD8-depleted PBMCs for about 19 hours.

The clonotype comes from an adult woman with HIV who was CMV-seropositive. Sample: CD4+ T cells sorted from PBMCs after approximately 19-hour stimulation, taken from a patient who received antiretroviral therapy. This rearrangement joins TRBV7-9 to TRBJ1-2, with 8 nucleotides matching TRBD1. This chain's CDR3 is CASSFGQGGGYTF. The CDR3 DNA reads TGTGCCAGCAGCTTTGGACAGGGTGGTGGCTACACCTTC.